The clone carrying this T cell receptor (beta chain) was seen ten or more times. The antigen remains undetermined. Researchers amplified the TCR beta CDR3 regions from RNA transcripts. HTBI primers were employed in a first-round RT-PCR of the TCR CDR3. TCRdb re-analysed the multiplex PCR reads in MiXCR, keeping a single row per CDR3 protein. The table lists about 710,000 distinct CDR3 sequences, around 17% of them singletons. An absence of ophthalmopathy progression within 18 months meant stable Graves' hyperthyroidism. Patients showing uncontrolled infection, other autoimmune disease, pregnancy or lactation were ineligible. The CDR3 totals 11 residues. Trimming pared 5 bases from V and 9 bases from J, leaving 10 bases between. This specimen belongs to a study of T cells in Graves' hyperthyroidism and ophthalmopathy. Study-wide points: The model predicted ophthalmopathy a median around six months before onset. Blood samples included most of the expanded thyroid clonotypes exceeding 0.001.

The clonotype originates from a man aged 18-30 years with Graves' hyperthyroidism. The sample taken for sequencing was blood. V gene TRBV12-3 or TRBV12-4 combines with J gene TRBJ2-5; maybe TRBD1 (5 bases). The DNA for the CDR3 is TGTGCCAGCAGTCTAGGGGTGGCCCAGTACTTC. Residues: CASSLGVAQYF.